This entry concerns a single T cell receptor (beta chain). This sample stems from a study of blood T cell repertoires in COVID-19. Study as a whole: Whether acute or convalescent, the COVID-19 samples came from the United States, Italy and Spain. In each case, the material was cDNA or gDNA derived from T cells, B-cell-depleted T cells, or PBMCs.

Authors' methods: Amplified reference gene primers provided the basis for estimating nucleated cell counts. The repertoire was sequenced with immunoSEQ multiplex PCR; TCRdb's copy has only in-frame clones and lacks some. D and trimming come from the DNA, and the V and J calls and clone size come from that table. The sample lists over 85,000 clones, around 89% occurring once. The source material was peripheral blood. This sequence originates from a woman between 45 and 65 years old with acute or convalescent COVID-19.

The CDR3 bases are TGTGCCAGCAGTCCCCACTACGAGCAGTACTTC. Its translation: CASSPHYEQYF. The J gene is TRBJ2-7, the V gene TRBV28; no clear D. This CDR3 has 11 residues. Trimming left V 5 bases short and J 3 bases short, with 5 bases between. CDR1 is MDHEN and CDR2 is SYDVKM in the germline V gene.